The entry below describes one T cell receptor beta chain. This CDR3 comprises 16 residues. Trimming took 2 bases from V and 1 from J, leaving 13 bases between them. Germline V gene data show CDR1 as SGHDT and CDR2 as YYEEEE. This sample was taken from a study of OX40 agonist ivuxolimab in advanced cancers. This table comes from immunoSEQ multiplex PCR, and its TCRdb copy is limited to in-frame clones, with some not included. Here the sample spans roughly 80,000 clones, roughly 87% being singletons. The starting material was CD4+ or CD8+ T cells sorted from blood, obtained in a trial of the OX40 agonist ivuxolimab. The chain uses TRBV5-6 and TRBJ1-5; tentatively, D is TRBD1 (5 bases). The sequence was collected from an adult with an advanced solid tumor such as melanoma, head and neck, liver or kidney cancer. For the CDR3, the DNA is TGTGCCAGCAGCTTTGGAACAGGTCAAAGCAATCAGCCCCAGCATTTT. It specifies CASSFGTGQSNQPQHF.